The present entry profiles one T cell receptor beta chain with its context. The clone's antigen remains unknown. At one end the junction does not follow the germline gene, possibly because of a read error. The data stem from a study of cytomegalovirus exposure and HLA in healthy donors (dated by TCRdb to about 2017). About the full investigation: An earlier analysis of about 530 of the donors reported approximately 260 Gb of sequence data and 117 million unique TCR beta sequences obtained from about 179 million T cells. The study profiled the T cell repertoires of about 640 subjects by immunosequencing and related them to cytomegalovirus serostatus. Alongside the repertoire data, information on donor age, sex, ethnicity and CMV serostatus was compiled. HLA typing covered class I and class II loci at four-digit resolution. To decide whether each TCR beta V gene segment behaved as functional or pseudogenic, an earlier analysis of some 580 of the donors relied on high-throughput TCR beta sequencing. Along with the roughly 670-subject first cohort, a separate validation cohort of more than 90 different subjects was used. On average, roughly 240,000 unique TCR beta nucleotide sequences were sequenced per donor among 398 genotyped donors of the cohort, with 15% to 20% of those sequences being non-productive. Among the 398 genotyped donors, approximately 82% belonged to the genetic ancestry cluster associated with self-reported Caucasian donors. The study combined high-throughput TCR immunosequencing, statistical association of individual TCRs with disease status, and machine learning to predict cytomegalovirus infection status. In a later analysis, previously published TCR beta repertoires from roughly 710 donors were re-analyzed and high-resolution HLA genotyping was added so that TCR occurrence patterns could be studied. A later genetic analysis took genome-wide SNP genotypes for 398 of the 666 donors and used that subset as a discovery cohort. Rather than drawing on any new phenotypic data, the later analysis identified candidate immune exposures from TCR beta sequences and the way those sequences occurred across donors. Typing coverage differed by locus: A, B, C, DRB1 and DQB1 were typed in about 620-640 donors, DQA1 in approximately 520, DPA1 in approximately 610, and DPB1 in just under 490. Roughly 5 DR-DQ haplotypes were handled as single units for association and clustering, since linkage in the cohort was strong. The study aimed to test whether cataloging public T cell receptors could reveal signatures of past pathogen exposure. Every repertoire in the discovery cohort had been generated on one and the same sequencing platform. Around 320 gigabases of sequencing data and 70 million to 85 million unique TCR sequences were included in an early release covering about 600 HLA-typed donors.

The CDR3 goes from the cysteine to the phenylalanine over 13 residues. Only the CDR3 portion is preserved as DNA: 39 bases, with reading frame beginning at the first base. According to the germline V gene, CDR1 reads SQVTM and CDR2 reads ANQGSEA. Results and caveats for the whole study, not just this receptor: A further reported finding was that TCR beta sequences accurately predicted the HLA-A and HLA-B alleles for most subjects in the first cohort. Strong co-occurrence of HLA alleles, especially DR and DQ, made assigning TCR associations to individual alleles difficult. A later analysis found that TCR association rates varied across HLA loci, with DRB1 alleles showing the most associated TCRs and HLA-C alleles the fewest. The earlier analysis of fewer than 750 of the donors excluded some 15 rarely observed V segments, including chromosome 9 orphons, because counts were too low. An earlier analysis of approximately 540 of the donors showed that most TCR beta V segments appeared in productive rearrangements either about 87% or about 30% of the time, which broadly matched IMGT annotations. Most CMV-associated TCR beta chains appeared to be HLA-restricted in a later analysis, and the HLA associations seemed to be driven largely by CMV exposure. Because the 87-base-pair reads could not distinguish some IMGT-functional V segments, including TRBV6-2 and TRBV6-3, those segments were excluded. The study gave a list of about 150 TCR beta chains associated with cytomegalovirus. A later analysis found that HLA-associated TCR beta chains were more clonally expanded and had lower generation probabilities than equally common non-associated chains. The classifier was reported to diagnose cytomegalovirus status with high specificity and sensitivity in both the original cohort and the validation cohort. The presence/absence analyses assumed that sequencing depth was roughly uniform across donors, and that assumption may not be true. At a false discovery rate of 0.05, a later analysis linked fewer than 20,000 TCR beta sequences to specific HLA alleles. Linkage disequilibrium might explain the correlated functional status among segregating V segments, but an unknown experimental factor could not be ruled out. The authors suggested that the approach could potentially be generalized to other disease states and immunological phenotypes. In a later analysis, several top co-occurrence clusters were reported to appear linked to parvovirus B19, influenza, CMV and Epstein-Barr virus. Only TCR beta chains were sequenced in this cohort, and the absence of alpha or paired-chain data limited detectable features. A few of the identified cytomegalovirus-associated TCR beta chains were confirmed in vitro to be specific for cytomegalovirus antigens. Because some donors lacked HLA typing at each locus, the association tests relied only on the typed subset. A later genetic analysis reported fewer N-insertions in productive TCRs among donors in an Asian-associated ancestry cluster than the approximately 670-donor mean. In a later genetic analysis, a missense DCLRE1C variant was associated with V-gene and J-gene trimming of TCR beta chains, and the association was replicated in an independent cohort. Most TCR sequences were seen in very few donors, while some public TCRs were found in many individuals. A group of highly shared sequence variants was considered likely to be a technical artifact of the sequencing pipeline. For the cohort, immune exposure information was limited to CMV serostatus.

The library was made by the immunoSEQ multiplex PCR assay. The multiplex PCR relied on a mix of 60 forward primers for TCR Vbeta segments and 13 reverse primers for TCR Jbeta segments. The CDR3 region of rearranged TCR beta genes was amplified from genomic DNA by a multiplex PCR assay. The Illumina HiSeq System was used to sequence the amplified TCR beta libraries as 87-base-pair reads. The published analysis was carried out like this. Across the roughly 600 repertoires, a later analysis counted tens of millions of unique TCR beta chains, 8.5 million to 12 million of which were shared by at least two donors. To remove PCR and sequencing errors, raw reads were error-corrected and collapsed into unique sequences using a nearest-neighbor algorithm that merged closely related sequences. To assign V, D and J gene segments, CDR3 sequences were aligned to IMGT reference sequences. For a sequence to be retained, at least a six-nucleotide match to both a V gene segment and a J gene segment was required. Rearrangements were classified as productive when the CDR3 lacked stop codons and remained in frame with V and J, and all other rearrangements were classified as non-productive. CDR3 was defined by IMGT convention, running from the second conserved V-encoded cysteine to the conserved J-encoded phenylalanine. The earlier analysis of about 590 of the donors excluded sequences that lacked an unambiguous match to a single V gene segment. In an earlier analysis of approximately 550 of the donors, V segments were called functional above 56.7% productive rearrangements and were called segregating when the between-donor standard deviation exceeded 5%. A statistical classification framework was built for diagnosing cytomegalovirus status from the catalog of TCR beta chain sequences. In a later analysis, TCR nucleotide sequences were compared against IMGT/GENE-DB human TR gene sequences so that V and J genes could be assigned. Using the TCRdist pipeline, a later analysis assigned CDR3 sequences along with most-parsimonious VDJ recombination scenarios. In a later analysis, every TCR beta chain was defined by the combination of its CDR3 amino acid sequence and its V-gene family, and reads without a unique V-gene family were dropped. In a later analysis, fewer than 650 highly shared, low-generation-probability nucleotide sequences were removed to address suspected cross-contamination and a sequencing artifact. In a later analysis, a clonal expansion index for each public chain was calculated from normalized within-repertoire ranks of inferred template counts. In a later analysis, generation probabilities were computed with a VDJ recombination model fitted to out-of-frame rearrangements, and the resulting probabilities were checked against IGoR. Hypergeometric tests were used in a later analysis to score TCR-TCR, TCR-HLA and TCR-CMV co-occurrence, with a repertoire-size bias correction applied to the TCR pairs. To estimate false discovery rates, a later analysis permuted the HLA or CMV assignments 20 times. In a later analysis, co-occurring TCRs were grouped using DBSCAN, and TCRdist sequence similarity was added for clustering within HLA-allele-positive subsets. For co-occurrence clustering, repertoires with fewer than 30,000 or more than 120,000 public chains were excluded, along with five repertoires with anomalous nucleotide sharing. Imported from immuneACCESS, the table was reduced by TCRdb to in-frame sequences with V and J called. These copies leave out some clones; in studies compared against another copy, an unresolved V gene accounts for under half, and the cause of the remainder is not known. V, J and clone size are taken as reported in that table, and D and trimming were inferred from the DNA itself. The sample has some 150,000 clones on record, around 79% of them singletons. Jointly, the top ten make up approximately 2.3% of the sample.

The cohort comprised fewer than 700 healthy bone marrow donors. All cohort members were sampled while nominally healthy, although unrecorded immune exposures were likely present. The donor was CMV seronegative and belonged to the group of more than 300 seronegative cohort members. A peripheral blood sample was collected from each donor, and TCR beta sequencing was performed on peripheral blood mononuclear cells. Genomic DNA was extracted from the blood cell samples with the Qiagen DNeasy Blood Extraction Kit. The sequence came from a man aged 40-50 years in good health and CMV-seronegative. The rearranged chain carries TRBV29-1 and TRBJ2-6, with a weak D call of TRBD1 (5 bases match). Sequencing input: PBMCs. In nucleotides, the sequence is TGCAGCGTGAGACCCTCTGGGGCCAACGGCCTGACTTTC. Translated, it gives CSVRPSGANGLTF. Joined to the reference TRBV29-1 and TRBJ2-6 proteins, this CDR3 gives the full variable domain: SAVISQKPSRDICQRGTSLTIQCQVDSQVTMMFWYRQQPGQSLTLIATANQGSEATYESGFVIDKFPISRPNLTFSTLTVSNMSPEDSSIYLCSVRPSGANGLTFGAGSRLTVL.